This T cell receptor beta chain appears in the sequencing data of a study of neurological immune-mediated disorders. In the study overall: Relapsing-remitting disease affected some 31, and secondary progressive 3, of about 34 multiple sclerosis patients.

This CDR3 contains 15 residues. After removal of 6 bases from V and 5 bases from J, the junction contained 8 bases not matched to a gene. This clonotype was observed many times. Its antigen is not identified. Whole-study findings and limits: The multiple sclerosis repertoire cluster was associated with no clinical or MRI feature. Private repertoires in all groups were suggested by the finding that expanded clones across subjects shared no CDR3 amino acid sequences.

In TCRdb, the 5' RACE reads were re-called with MiXCR into one record per CDR3 protein. This repertoire shows about 52,000 distinct CDR3 sequences, 3.6% found once; its top ten account for roughly 1.5%. The rearrangement joins TRBV12-3 or TRBV12-4 to TRBJ2-3; TRBD2 matches 10 bases. This sequence originates from a man aged 25-40 years with multiple sclerosis. The sequenced sample was PBMCs. CDR3 nucleotides: TGTGCCAGCAGACCCGGACTAGCGGCGGGAGATACGCAGTATTTT. This codes for CASRPGLAAGDTQYF.